These 28 T cell receptor beta chains share one sample of origin, sequenced in a study of early T cells in non-severe SARS-CoV-2 infection. TCRdb passed the 5' RACE reads through MiXCR, listing each CDR3 protein once. The data contain more than 60,000 distinct CDR3 sequences, 13% of them seen just once; the ten biggest clones take up roughly 8%. The sample was whole blood. These TCRs come from an adult who was a healthcare worker with PCR-confirmed SARS-CoV-2 infection or an uninfected control (not recorded which).

In its sample, this clonotype was seen many times. The chain has TRBV3-1 and TRBJ1-3; D is undetermined. CDR1 is LGHDT and CDR2 is YNNKEL in the germline V gene (reference sequence). Trimming removed 4 bases at V and 0 bases at J, with 10 bases between. The CDR3 contains 15 residues. The CDR3 here is CASSPGGGSGNTIYF. The DNA for the CDR3 is TGTGCCAGCAGCCCCGGAGGAGGCTCTGGAAACACCATATATTTT.

This clonotype came up many times. V usage is TRBV2 and J usage is TRBJ2-6; D unresolved. The CDR3 runs to 15 residues. Per germline, CDR1 SNHLY and CDR2 FYNNEI. Trimming removed 4 bases from V and 3 bases from J, with 10 bases in between. Here the CDR3 reads CASSADGLGANVLTF. In DNA form, the CDR3 reads TGTGCCAGCAGTGCGGACGGTCTTGGGGCCAACGTCCTGACTTTC.

This clonotype was counted ten times or more. The genes are TRBV9 and TRBJ2-1; D remains unclear. Trimming pared 2 bases from V and 1 base from J, leaving 7 bases between. CDR1 and CDR2 from the germline V gene are SGDLS and YYNGEE. CDR3 length: 14 amino acids. Here the CDR3 reads CASSVLESYNEQFF. Here the CDR3 DNA reads TGTGCCAGCAGCGTGCTAGAATCCTACAATGAGCAGTTCTTC. The variable domain in full, with the rest retrieved from reference TRBV9 and TRBJ2-1, is DSGVTQTPKHLITATGQRVTLRCSPRSGDLSVYWYQQSLDQGLQFLIQYYNGEERAKGNILERFSAQQFPDLHSELNLSSLELGDSALYFCASSVLESYNEQFFGPGTRLTVL.

This clonotype appeared many times. The chain is built from TRBV7-6 and TRBJ2-5; D tentatively reads TRBD1 or TRBD2 (6 bases each). The CDR3 runs 14 residues. CDR1 is SGHVS and CDR2 is FNYEAQ in the germline V gene. The germline V and J ends were trimmed by 5 bases and 5 bases, with 15 bases remaining between them. CDR3 region: CASSLWGARETQYF. As DNA, the CDR3 is TGTGCCAGCAGCCTCTGGGGGGCGCGGGAGACCCAGTACTTC.

This chain joins TRBV7-2 and TRBJ2-7; D might be TRBD1 or TRBD2, each matching 5 bases. The CDR3 spans 14 residues. Germline assignment: CDR1 SGHTA and CDR2 FQGNSA. V was pared by 4 bases and J by 3 bases, with 13 bases between. The CDR3 region is CASSSSGTIYEQYF. As DNA, the CDR3 is TGTGCCAGCAGCTCCTCCGGGACCATCTACGAGCAGTACTTC.

The chain uses TRBV29-1 and TRBJ2-3, with D possibly being TRBD2 (5 bases). This CDR3 region has 13 residues. With 2 bases removed from V and 6 bases from J, the gap between germline ends came to 12 bases. Germline CDR1 and CDR2: SQVTM and ANQGSEA. The CDR3 sequence is CSVEKFSEDTQYF. The CDR3 DNA sequence: TGCAGCGTTGAAAAATTTAGCGAGGATACGCAGTATTTT.

This clonotype was found a few times. V is TRBV7-3 and J is TRBJ2-2; D not resolved. CDR1 and CDR2 (germline): SGHTA, FQGTGA. There are 15 residues in the CDR3. Trimming shortened V by 5 bases and J by 2 bases, and 12 bases separated the two germline ends. CDR3 sequence (DNA): TGTGCCAGCAGCCTCTCTAACTCAAACACCGGGGAGCTGTTTTTT. Translated: CASSLSNSNTGELFF.

In this sample, this clonotype turned up a few times. V gene TRBV5-1 combines with J gene TRBJ1-2, with D maybe TRBD1 (5 bases). Germline V CDR1 and CDR2: SGHRS, YFSETQ. V was pared by 1 base and J by 4 bases, with 11 bases between. The CDR3 totals 14 residues. CDR3: CASSLTRDGYGYTF. The CDR3 DNA reads as TGCGCCAGCAGCTTGACCAGGGACGGCTATGGCTACACCTTC.

The table lists this clonotype with many counts. J is TRBJ2-5 and V is TRBV29-1; no reliable D call. This CDR3 contains 11 residues. Germline V gene data show CDR1 as SQVTM and CDR2 as ANQGSEA. The V end lost 7 bases, the J end lost 1 base, and 7 bases lay between the germline ends. CDR3 protein: CSALRQETQYF. The CDR3 DNA follows: TGCAGCGCATTACGCCAAGAGACCCAGTACTTC.

This clonotype has just a few counts. The rearrangement links TRBV11-2 to TRBJ2-1; unclear D gene. CDR1 SGHAT and CDR2 FQNNGV come from the germline V gene. CDR3 length: 15 amino acids. V lost 0 bases and J lost 9, with 15 bases in between. As DNA, the CDR3 is TGTGCCAGCAGCTTAGATCAGGCAGAGAACAGTGAGCAGTTCTTC. Translated: CASSLDQAENSEQFF.

For this clonotype: A much larger clone is a single base away; this may be a read error. The chain employs TRBV20-1 and TRBJ2-4, with D perhaps matching TRBD2 (6 bases). V was clipped by 7 bases and J by 6 bases, with 13 bases between them. This CDR3 has 12 residues. Germline V lookup: CDR1 DFQATT, CDR2 SNEGSKA (reference sequence). The CDR3 loop is CSVRLATNIQYF. The CDR3 DNA reads TGCAGTGTTCGTCTAGCGACAAACATTCAGTACTTC.

This clonotype was observed a few times. The V call is TRBV5-1, the J call TRBJ2-7; D is unclear. V was pared by 0 bases and J by 5 bases, with 15 bases between. This CDR3 spans 15 amino acids. The V gene's germline CDR1 is SGHRS and CDR2 YFSETQ. For the CDR3, the DNA is TGCGCCAGCAGCTTGGAAGGAAGTCCCTTGGACGAGCAGTACTTC. Translated, it gives CASSLEGSPLDEQYF.

This clonotype has ten or more counts. V and J are TRBV7-2 and TRBJ2-2; D is unresolved. Trimming cost V 1 base and J 5 bases, with 8 bases left between them. Germline V CDR1 and CDR2: SGHTA, FQGNSA. There are 14 residues in the CDR3. In DNA, the CDR3 is TGTGCCAGCAGCTTAGGCAAGCGAACCGGGGAGCTGTTTTTT. This sequence encodes CASSLGKRTGELFF.

The table lists this clonotype with a few counts. At one of its ends the junction is not consistent with the germline gene, which may arise from a read error. The genes are TRBV7-7 and TRBJ2-1; 9 bases are shared with TRBD2. The CDR3 contains 14 residues. The germline V gene encodes CDR1 SSHAT and CDR2 FNYEAQ (reference sequence). The CDR3 DNA reads as TGTGCTAGCAGCTTAACTAGCGGGTATAGTGAGCAGTTCTTC. Translating it yields CASSLTSGYSEQFF.

This clonotype showed up many times. The genes are TRBV5-5 and TRBJ2-3; no reliable D call. V shed 3 bases and J shed 0 bases, with 14 bases lying between them. Per germline, CDR1 SGHKS and CDR2 YYEKEE (reference sequence). There are 16 residues in the CDR3. Written as DNA, the CDR3 is TGTGCCAGCAGCTCACCCAGGAGAACTAGCACAGATACGCAGTATTTT. Protein product: CASSSPRRTSTDTQYF.

This clonotype was seen many times. J is TRBJ1-1 and V is TRBV29-1; TRBD1 is a possible D gene (5 bases). The length of the CDR3 is 13 residues. The germline CDR1 and CDR2 sequences are SQVTM and ANQGSEA. The ends were cut back, 6 bases at V and 1 base at J, with 12 bases in the middle. The CDR3 sequence: CSVDIGQNTEAFF. CDR3 DNA sequence: TGCAGCGTCGATATAGGACAGAACACTGAAGCTTTCTTT.

This clonotype was found many times. The V call is TRBV7-9, the J call TRBJ2-5; 7 positions agree with TRBD1. Germline V gene lookup returns CDR1 SEHNR and CDR2 FQNEAQ (reference sequence). This CDR3 comprises 12 residues. V was clipped by 10 bases and J by 4 bases; unmatched bases: 6. CDR3 sequence (DNA): TGTGCCATCCAAAAGGGGGCAGAGACCCAGTACTTC. Translation gives CAIQKGAETQYF.

In its sample, this clonotype was seen a few times. The chain uses TRBV11-1 and TRBJ2-7, with 7 bases lining up with TRBD1. Germline V gene data show CDR1 as SGHAT and CDR2 as FQDESV (reference sequence). The ends lost 5 bases at V and 9 bases at J; junction bases unmatched: 10. The CDR3 is 13 amino acids. The CDR3 nucleotides read TGTGCCAGCAGCGGGGACAGCCTGACTGGGCAGTACTTC. This sequence encodes CASSGDSLTGQYF.

The table lists this clonotype with a few counts. The V gene is TRBV4-3, the J gene TRBJ2-7; 9 positions agree with TRBD1. There are 15 residues in the CDR3. V lost 3 bases, J lost 2 bases, and 5 bases stayed unmatched. CDR1 and CDR2 from the germline V gene are LGHNA and YSLEER. DNA of the CDR3: TGCGCCAGCAGCCAGGGACAGGGAGTACCCTACGAGCAGTACTTC. Translating it yields CASSQGQGVPYEQYF.

The rearrangement links TRBV4-3 to TRBJ2-6; 8 nucleotides agree with TRBD1. CDR3 size: 18 residues. Germline CDR1 is LGHNA and CDR2 is YSLEER. Germline trimming cut 1 base from V and 0 bases from J; bases unmatched to any gene: 5. The CDR3, as DNA: TGCGCCAGCAGCCAAGTCGGCAGGGGGCTCTCTGGGGCCAACGTCCTGACTTTC. Protein: CASSQVGRGLSGANVLTF.

This clonotype has at least ten counts. V usage is TRBV12-3 or TRBV12-4 and J usage is TRBJ2-2, with D possibly TRBD2 on 5 matching bases. The CDR3 extends over 14 amino acids. Between the trimmed V and J ends, which lost 6 bases and 4 bases, there was a span of 12 bases. The CDR3 DNA reads TGTGCCAGCAGCTCGACCGGGGTCACCGGGGAGCTGTTTTTT. Protein product: CASSSTGVTGELFF.

This clonotype was seen only a few times. The gene calls are TRBV29-1 and TRBJ2-7; 9 bases are shared with TRBD1. CDR3 size: 12 residues. With 7 bases clipped from V and 7 bases from J, the junction kept 8 bases outside the gene matches. Germline values: CDR1 SQVTM, CDR2 ANQGSEA. The CDR3 loop is CSANRGPGEQYF. CDR3 bases: TGCAGCGCCAACAGGGGGCCGGGGGAGCAGTACTTC.

This clonotype came up a few times. The chain joins TRBV19 to TRBJ2-1; D unclear. The CDR3 covers 18 residues. The V gene lost 9 bases and the J gene lost 0 bases, with 24 bases spanning the gap. Per the germline V gene, CDR1 is LNHDA and CDR2 is SQIVND (reference sequence). Written as DNA, the CDR3 is TGTGCCAGCGATCGGACCGGCCGACCTTCTCGCTCCTACAATGAGCAGTTCTTC. It yields the protein CASDRTGRPSRSYNEQFF.

The genes are TRBV27 and TRBJ2-3; D is unclear. The CDR3 is made up of 13 amino acids. Between the trimmed V and J ends, which lost 7 bases and 5 bases, there was a span of 13 bases. Germline CDR1 and CDR2: MNHEY and SMNVEV (reference sequence). In DNA, the CDR3 is TGTGCCAGCAAGGTCCCTACCCTAGATACGCAGTATTTT. Protein product: CASKVPTLDTQYF.

The gene calls are TRBV7-6 and TRBJ2-5, with D maybe TRBD1 (5 bases). V gave up 3 bases and J gave up 2 bases, with 7 bases separating them. Germline CDR1 reads SGHVS; CDR2 reads FNYEAQ. The CDR3 sequence is 13 residues long. CDR3 in amino acids: CASSLTVQETQYF. CDR3 DNA: TGTGCCAGCAGCTTGACAGTTCAAGAGACCCAGTACTTC.

The CDR3 is CASSQVSSLVINEQFF. The CDR3 nucleotides read TGCGCCAGCAGCCAAGTTTCTAGCCTAGTGATCAATGAGCAGTTCTTC. This chain uses TRBV4-1 with TRBJ2-1, with D tentatively TRBD2 (5 bases). Germline CDR1 reads MGHRA; CDR2 reads YSYEKL. There are 16 residues in the CDR3. The V gene lost 1 base and the J gene lost 6 bases, with 16 bases spanning the gap.

The chain couples TRBV29-1 to TRBJ2-4, with D hard to call. CDR3 size: 13 residues. Germline V gene lookup returns CDR1 SQVTM and CDR2 ANQGSEA. Trimming removed 5 bases at V and 0 bases at J, with 8 bases between. CDR3 DNA: TGCAGCGTTCTTAACTTAGCCAAAAACATTCAGTACTTC. Translated: CSVLNLAKNIQYF.

In this sample, this clonotype turned up many times. The chain has TRBV27 and TRBJ1-1; the D is unclear. Germline-derived CDR1 and CDR2 are MNHEY and SMNVEV (reference sequence). The CDR3 is 18 residues long. The V end lost 7 bases, the J end lost 0 bases, and 24 bases lay between the germline ends. This CDR3 is CASTSKTPRAFLNTEAFF. The DNA for the CDR3 is TGTGCCAGCACCTCTAAGACGCCCCGAGCGTTCTTGAACACTGAAGCTTTCTTT.